This record concerns one TCR beta chain sequence. The junction departs from the called germline gene at one end, perhaps through a read error. The data belong to a study of technical replicates of blood from several donors. Method: immunoSEQ multiplex PCR; TCRdb's copy keeps in-frame clones and lacks some. The table records roughly 80,000 clones, 85% to 95% of them present only once. Source material: T cells isolated from PBMCs. The TCR sequence derives from a human donor in good health.

The DNA of the CDR3 is TGTGCCAGCAGTGAACTTACCGCCTACAGTGAGCAGTTCTTC. This sequence encodes CASSELTAYSEQFF. The chain has TRBV2 and TRBJ2-1, with D unclear. Germline V gene lookup returns CDR1 SNHLY and CDR2 FYNNEI. The CDR3 has 14 amino acids. The variable domain in full, with the rest retrieved from reference TRBV2 and TRBJ2-1, is EPEVTQTPSHQVTQMGQEVILRCVPISNHLYFYWYRQILGQKVEFLVSFYNNEISEKSEIFDDQFSVERPDGSNFTLKIRSTKLEDSAMYFCASSELTAYSEQFFGPGTRLTVL.